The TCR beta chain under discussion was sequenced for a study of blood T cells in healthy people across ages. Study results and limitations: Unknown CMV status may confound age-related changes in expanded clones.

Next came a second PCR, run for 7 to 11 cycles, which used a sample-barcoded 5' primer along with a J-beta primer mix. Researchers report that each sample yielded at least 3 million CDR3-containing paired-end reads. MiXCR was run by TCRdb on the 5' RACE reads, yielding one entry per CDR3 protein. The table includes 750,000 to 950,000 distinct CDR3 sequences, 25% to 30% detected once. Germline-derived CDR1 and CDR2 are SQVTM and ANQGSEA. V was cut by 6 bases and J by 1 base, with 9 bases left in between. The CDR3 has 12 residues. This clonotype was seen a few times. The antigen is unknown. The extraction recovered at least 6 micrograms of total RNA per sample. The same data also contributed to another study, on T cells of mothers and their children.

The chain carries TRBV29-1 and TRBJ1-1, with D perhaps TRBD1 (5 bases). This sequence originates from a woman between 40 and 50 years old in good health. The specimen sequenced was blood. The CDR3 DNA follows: TGCAGCGTACAGGACACGAACACTGAAGCTTTCTTT. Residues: CSVQDTNTEAFF. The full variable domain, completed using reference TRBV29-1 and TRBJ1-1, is SAVISQKPSRDICQRGTSLTIQCQVDSQVTMMFWYRQQPGQSLTLIATANQGSEATYESGFVIDKFPISRPNLTFSTLTVSNMSPEDSSIYLCSVQDTNTEAFFGQGTRLTVV.